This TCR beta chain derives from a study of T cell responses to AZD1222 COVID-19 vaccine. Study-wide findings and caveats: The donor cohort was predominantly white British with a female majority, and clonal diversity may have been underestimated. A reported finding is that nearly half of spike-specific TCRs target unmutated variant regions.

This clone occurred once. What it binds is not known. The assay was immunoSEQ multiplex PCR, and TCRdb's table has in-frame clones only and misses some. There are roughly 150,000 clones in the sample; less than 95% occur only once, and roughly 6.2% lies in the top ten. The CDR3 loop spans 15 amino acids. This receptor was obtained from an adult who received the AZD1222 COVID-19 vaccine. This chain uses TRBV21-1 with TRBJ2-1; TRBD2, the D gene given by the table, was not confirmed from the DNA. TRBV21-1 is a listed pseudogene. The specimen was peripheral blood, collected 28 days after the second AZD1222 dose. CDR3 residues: CASSASGSSYNEQFF. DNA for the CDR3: TGTGCCAGCAGCGCTAGCGGAAGCTCCTACAATGAGCAGTTCTTC.